One and the same sample provided the 27 T cell receptor beta chains below, sequenced in a study of human T cells and chemical hapten exposure. TCRdb analysed the 5' RACE reads with MiXCR anew, one entry per CDR3 protein. The sample shows 65,000 to 95,000 distinct CDR3 sequences, less than 9.5% of them seen only once. It was unfractionated whole blood from which total RNA was extracted. The source of these receptors is a male donor in good health.

At least ten counts were recorded for this clonotype. The chain recombines TRBV10-3 with TRBJ1-1; possibly TRBD1 for D (6 bases). The CDR3 is 13 residues long. CDR1 ENHRY and CDR2 SYGVKD come from the germline V gene. Trimming cost V 8 bases and J 1 base, with 11 bases left between them. The CDR3 sequence is CAIQLQGNTEAFF. Here the CDR3 DNA reads TGTGCCATCCAGTTACAGGGGAACACTGAAGCTTTCTTT.

This clonotype was counted only a few times. This sequence joins TRBV6-5 and TRBJ2-6; TRBD1 might be the D (5 bases). CDR1 and CDR2 from the germline V gene are MNHEY and SVGAGI. CDR3 length equals 18 residues. V lost 0 bases and J lost 0, with 12 bases in between. CDR3 residues: CASSYSGQFVSGANVLTF. The CDR3 DNA is TGTGCCAGCAGTTACTCGGGGCAGTTCGTCTCTGGGGCCAACGTCCTGACTTTC.

The chain uses TRBV12-5 and TRBJ2-7, with 8 nucleotides matching TRBD1. V lost 5 bases and J lost 3; bases outside the gene matches: 9. This CDR3 is built from 15 residues. The germline CDR1 and CDR2 sequences are LGHNT and FRNRAP. As DNA, the CDR3 is TGTGCTAGTGGTACAGGGACAGGCGGTTTCTACGAGCAGTACTTC. This sequence encodes CASGTGTGGFYEQYF.

This clonotype appeared a few times. CDR3: CASGQGGTYEQYF. CDR3 coding DNA: TGTGCCAGCGGGCAGGGGGGCACCTACGAGCAGTACTTC. This sequence joins TRBV6-5 and TRBJ2-7, with a possible D match to TRBD1 (7 bases). CDR3 size: 13 residues. Between the trimmed V and J ends, which lost 8 bases and 2 bases, there was a span of 13 bases. Germline V gives CDR1 MNHEY, CDR2 SVGAGI.

This clonotype has just a few counts. The CDR3 DNA reads as TGTGCCAGCCTAGCCGAAAGCTCCTACAATGAGCAGTTCTTC. Amino acids: CASLAESSYNEQFF. V and J are TRBV28 and TRBJ2-1; TRBD2 might be the D (5 bases). Germline CDR1 and CDR2: MDHEN and SYDVKM. V lost 8 bases and J 0 bases, leaving 11 bases between the germline ends. CDR3 length equals 14 residues.

This sequence joins TRBV2 and TRBJ2-5, with 7 bases identical to TRBD2. After removal of 5 bases from V and 3 bases from J, the junction contained 3 bases not matched to a gene. Germline CDR1 and CDR2: SNHLY and FYNNEI. This CDR3 has 13 amino acids. This CDR3 is CASSSLAEETQYF. DNA for the CDR3: TGTGCCAGCAGTTCCCTAGCGGAAGAGACCCAGTACTTC.

This clonotype has at least ten counts. The J gene is TRBJ2-3, the V gene TRBV20-1; a weak D match, TRBD2 (5 bases). This CDR3 is built from 13 residues. The V end lost 6 bases, the J end lost 2 bases, and 12 bases lay between the germline ends. Germline values: CDR1 DFQATT, CDR2 SNEGSKA (reference sequence). The CDR3 bases are TGCAGTGCCGAGGGCGCCTACACAGATACGCAGTATTTT. This sequence encodes CSAEGAYTDTQYF.

The gene calls are TRBV6-5 and TRBJ1-6; D gene uncertain. The V gene lost 4 bases and the J gene lost 5 bases, with 12 bases spanning the gap. CDR3 length: 15 residues. Germline lookup yields CDR1 MNHEY and CDR2 SVGAGI. The CDR3 nucleotides read TGTGCCAGCAGTTTATCAGGTGCTAATAATTCACCCCTCCACTTT. This codes for CASSLSGANNSPLHF.

This clonotype was seen a handful of times. This chain uses TRBV5-1 with TRBJ1-6; 7 bases fit TRBD1. Germline values: CDR1 SGHRS, CDR2 YFSETQ. With 0 bases clipped from V and 10 bases from J, the junction kept 7 bases outside the gene matches. CDR3 length: 15 amino acids. CDR3 nucleotides: TGCGCCAGCAGCTTGGAGGGACAGCTAAAGTCACCCCTCCACTTT. Translated: CASSLEGQLKSPLHF.

This clonotype was observed at least ten times. The gene calls are TRBV20-1 and TRBJ2-7; 8 nucleotides agree with TRBD2. The germline V gene encodes CDR1 DFQATT and CDR2 SNEGSKA (reference sequence). The CDR3 extends over 14 amino acids. V lost 0 bases, J lost 4 bases, and 5 bases stayed unmatched. CDR3 nucleotides: TGCAGTGCTAGAGACCAGCGGGAGAGATACGAGCAGTACTTC. The encoded protein is CSARDQRERYEQYF.

There are a few counts of this clonotype. The chain links TRBV24-1 to TRBJ1-2, with 10 bases identical to TRBD1. The CDR3 is 14 amino acids. Looked up from germline, CDR1 is KGHDR and CDR2 is SFDVKD. With V trimmed by 9 bases and J by 8 bases, 11 bases remained unmatched. This CDR3 reads CATSSGTGEEGYTF. The CDR3 DNA reads TGTGCCACCTCGTCCGGGACAGGGGAGGAGGGCTACACCTTC.

This clonotype turned up a few times. The CDR3 region has the DNA TGTGCCAGCAGTACCCGACCCCAGGACTCGAATTCACCCCTCCACTTT. Amino acid sequence: CASSTRPQDSNSPLHF. V usage is TRBV6-1 and J usage is TRBJ1-6; D ambiguous. The CDR3 has 16 residues. Trimming left V 5 bases short and J 7 bases short, with 18 bases between. Germline CDR1 reads MNHNS; CDR2 reads SASEGT.

By proportion, this clonotype is medium-sized. This chain connects TRBV29-1 to TRBJ2-5, with no clear D. This CDR3 is 12 amino acids long. Trimming left V 5 bases short and J 5 bases short, with 12 bases between. Germline-derived CDR1 and CDR2 are SQVTM and ANQGSEA. The CDR3 DNA reads TGCAGCGTTAGGTCCCCCACGGAGACCCAGTACTTC. Protein product: CSVRSPTETQYF.

The V call is TRBV19, the J call TRBJ1-5; 12 bases align to TRBD1. CDR1 and CDR2 (germline): LNHDA, SQIVND (reference sequence). V was clipped by 1 base and J by 6 bases; unmatched bases: 4. This CDR3 has 16 amino acids. Here the CDR3 DNA reads TGTGCCAGTAGTATAGGGGACAGGGGGCTTGGTCAGCCCCAGCATTTT. Translation gives CASSIGDRGLGQPQHF. The full variable domain, its missing parts supplied by reference TRBV19 and TRBJ1-5, is DGGITQSPKYLFRKEGQNVTLSCEQNLNHDAMYWYRQDPGQGLRLIYYSQIVNDFQKGDIAEGYSVSREKKESFPLTVTSAQKNPTAFYLCASSIGDRGLGQPQHFGDGTRLSIL.

At least ten counts were recorded for this clonotype. The chain is built from TRBV5-1 and TRBJ1-1, with TRBD1 matching 8 bases. Germline assignment: CDR1 SGHRS and CDR2 YFSETQ. The CDR3 loop spans 12 amino acids. The J segment lost 7 bases and the V segment lost 4 bases, leaving 3 bases of the junction unmatched. CDR3 in amino acids: CASSQDRGEAFF. The CDR3, as DNA: TGCGCCAGCAGCCAAGACAGGGGTGAAGCTTTCTTT.

Written as DNA, the CDR3 is TGTGCCAGCACAGGGGATCCAGATAATGAAAAACTGTTTTTT. Translating gives CASTGDPDNEKLFF. This chain links TRBV27 with TRBJ1-4, with a tentative D call TRBD1 (6 bases). Germline V CDR1 and CDR2: MNHEY, SMNVEV (reference sequence). This CDR3 has 14 amino acids. Trimming removed 7 bases from V and 4 bases from J, with 13 bases in between.

This clonotype occurred a few times. This chain links TRBV6-2 or TRBV6-3 with TRBJ2-7; TRBD1 matches 9 bases. CDR1 and CDR2 from the germline V gene are MNHEY and SVGEGT. With V trimmed by 2 bases and J by 2 bases, 4 bases remained unmatched. This CDR3 has 15 residues. CDR3: CASSYVDRGAYEQYF. CDR3 sequence (DNA): TGTGCCAGCAGTTACGTGGACAGGGGAGCCTACGAGCAGTACTTC.

This clonotype was counted ten times or more. The J gene is TRBJ2-7, the V gene TRBV28, with D perhaps TRBD1 (6 bases). The germline V gene has CDR1 MDHEN and CDR2 SYDVKM. Trimming removed 4 bases at V and 5 bases at J, with 12 bases between. The CDR3 totals 13 residues. The CDR3 DNA follows: TGTGCCAGCAGTTCGCAGGGGAGCCACGAGCAGTACTTC. Amino acid sequence: CASSSQGSHEQYF.

This clonotype was recorded many times. V usage is TRBV12-3 or TRBV12-4 and J usage is TRBJ2-1, with a weak D call TRBD2 (7 bases). Deletions cut 7 bases from V and 7 bases from J, with 14 bases between. The CDR3 spans 13 residues. Written as DNA, the CDR3 is TGTGCCAGCATCATGAGGGGGGGTAATGAGCAGTTCTTC. Amino acids: CASIMRGGNEQFF.

This clonotype was counted many times. The chain joins TRBV6-6 to TRBJ1-2, with TRBD1 as a possible D gene (6 bases). The length of the CDR3 is 15 residues. Germline values: CDR1 MNHNY, CDR2 SVGAGI (reference sequence). V gave up 2 bases and J gave up 5 bases, with 15 bases separating them. The CDR3 nucleotides are TGTGCCAGCAGTTACGACAGGTCTAGTTATTATGGCTACACCTTC. Translation: CASSYDRSSYYGYTF.

Concerning this clonotype itself: Without the conserved terminal phenylalanine or tryptophan, this CDR3 likely stems from a read error. The V gene is TRBV6-5, the J gene TRBJ2-7, with TRBD1 as a possible D gene (5 bases). V dropped 4 bases and J dropped 2 bases, with 15 bases sitting between them. In germline, CDR1 is MNHEY, CDR2 SVGAGI. The CDR3 sequence is 15 residues long. This CDR3 reads CASSLEWQGPYEQYY. The CDR3 bases are TGTGCCAGCAGTTTAGAGTGGCAGGGTCCCTACGAGCAGTACTAC.

The chain is built from TRBV6-2 or TRBV6-3 and TRBJ2-1; 8 bases map to TRBD1. Germline V gene data show CDR1 as MNHEY and CDR2 as SVGEGT. The CDR3 has 18 residues. V was pared by 3 bases and J by 4 bases, with 14 bases of the junction left unmatched. The chain's CDR3 is CASSYISETGDSYNEQFF. Here the CDR3 DNA reads TGTGCCAGCAGTTATATCTCCGAGACAGGGGACTCATACAATGAGCAGTTCTTC.

The chain links TRBV12-3 or TRBV12-4 to TRBJ2-5, with TRBD1 matching 7 bases. The CDR3 runs 14 residues. V gave up 2 bases and J gave up 2 bases; unmatched junction bases: 2. CDR3 bases: TGTGCCAGCAGTTTAAGGACAGGACAAGAGACCCAGTACTTC. The encoded protein is CASSLRTGQETQYF.

The rearrangement joins TRBV4-1 to TRBJ2-3; 9 bases are a match to TRBD2. Trimming at V came to 4 bases and at J to 2 bases, leaving 4 bases not matched to a gene. The CDR3 length is 15 residues. The V gene's germline CDR1 is MGHRA and CDR2 YSYEKL. The CDR3, as DNA: TGCGCCAGCAGCCCATTAGCGGGGGTCACAGATACGCAGTATTTT. Protein product: CASSPLAGVTDTQYF.

The CDR3 reads CATRRGGGTGELFF. CDR3 DNA sequence: TGTGCCACCCGACGCGGGGGCGGCACCGGGGAGCTGTTTTTT. This chain links TRBV25-1 with TRBJ2-2; D is possibly TRBD2 (7 bases). Germline CDR1 is MGHDK and CDR2 is SYGVNS. V gave up 10 bases and J gave up 4 bases, with 16 bases separating them. This CDR3 contains 14 residues.

CDR3 sequence: CASVAQGPLEEQYF. In nucleotides, the CDR3 is TGCGCCAGCGTCGCACAGGGCCCCCTTGAGGAGCAGTACTTC. V is TRBV23-1 and J is TRBJ2-7; D may be TRBD1 (6 bases). TRBV23-1 counts as an open reading frame of uncertain function. V was cut by 8 bases and J by 7 bases, with 21 bases left in between. This CDR3 spans 14 amino acids.

The chain couples TRBV20-1 to TRBJ2-5; D is perhaps TRBD1 (5 bases). The CDR3 spans 15 residues. V lost 0 bases to trimming and J lost 1 base, with 12 bases between them. CDR1 is DFQATT and CDR2 is SNEGSKA in the germline V gene (reference sequence). For the CDR3, the DNA is TGCAGTGCTAGAGATTCGGGCAGGGCCCAAGAGACCCAGTACTTC. Its protein product is CSARDSGRAQETQYF.